One and the same sample provided the 25 T cell receptor beta chains below, sequenced in a study of blood T cell repertoires in COVID-19. TCRdb's copy holds only in-frame clones and misses some; the assay was immunoSEQ multiplex PCR. This sample carries 280,000 or so clones, approximately 89% of them seen once, and the ten largest clones take roughly 7%. The sample taken for sequencing was peripheral blood. The receptor set was obtained from a woman in her twenties or thirties who had recovered from COVID-19.

This clone was picked up a small number of times. V is TRBV3-1 (or the pseudogene TRBV3-2) and J is TRBJ2-1; 11 bases line up with TRBD2. Germline V gene data show CDR1 as LGHDT and CDR2 as YNNKEL (reference sequence). V shed 2 bases and J 7 bases; nucleotides not matched to a gene: 4. This CDR3 has 15 residues. CDR3 coding DNA: TGTGCCAGCAGCCAACTAGCGGGGGGACGGAATGAGCAGTTCTTC. Translating gives CASSQLAGGRNEQFF.

V gene TRBV5-5 combines with J gene TRBJ1-1; 8 nucleotides line up with TRBD1. Losses at the gene ends were 3 bases for V and 10 bases for J; bases not matched to a gene: 14. CDR1 is SGHKS, CDR2 YYEKEE, per germline (reference sequence). The CDR3 extends over 15 amino acids. This chain's CDR3 is CASSSLDSGGERAFF. For the CDR3, the DNA is TGTGCCAGCAGCTCGCTAGACTCAGGGGGCGAGAGAGCTTTCTTT. Full variable domain (outside the CDR3, taken from reference TRBV5-5 and TRBJ1-1): DAGVTQSPTHLIKTRGQQVTLRCSPISGHKSVSWYQQVLGQGPQFIFQYYEKEERGRGNFPDRFSARQFPNYSSELNVNALLLGDSALYLCASSSLDSGGERAFFGQGTRLTVV.

This clone was counted a single time. This sequence joins TRBV19 and TRBJ1-5; tentatively, D is TRBD1 (5 bases). The CDR3 is made up of 16 amino acids. V lost 0 bases and J 0 bases, leaving 9 bases between the germline ends. CDR1 LNHDA and CDR2 SQIVND come from the germline V gene (reference sequence). The CDR3 spells CASSIEGGNSNQPQHF. As DNA, the CDR3 is TGTGCCAGTAGTATAGAGGGGGGAAATAGCAATCAGCCCCAGCATTTT.

This clone appeared a single time. The chain uses TRBV10-1 and TRBJ1-5, with TRBD1 identical over 8 bases. Germline assignment: CDR1 WNHNN and CDR2 SYGVQD (reference sequence). Trimming cost V 2 bases and J 0 bases; bases outside gene matches: 9. The CDR3 spans 18 residues. The CDR3 region has the DNA TGCGCCAGCAGTGAGGCTCGAGACAGGGGTTTTAGCAATCAGCCCCAGCATTTT. This translates into CASSEARDRGFSNQPQHF.

This sequence joins TRBV28 and TRBJ1-2; 10 bases are a match to TRBD1. Trimming at V came to 4 bases and at J to 7 bases, leaving 6 bases not matched to a gene. The CDR3 is 14 residues long. Germline CDR1 reads MDHEN; CDR2 reads SYDVKM. The CDR3 loop reads CASSSQTGGFGYTF. The DNA of the CDR3 is TGTGCCAGCAGTTCCCAGACAGGGGGCTTTGGCTACACCTTC.

A few counts support this clone. The chain has TRBV2 and TRBJ1-2, with D possibly matching TRBD1 (5 bases). The CDR3 spans 13 residues. Germline loops: CDR1 SNHLY, CDR2 FYNNEI. Trimming pared 8 bases from V and 4 bases from J, leaving 14 bases between. In DNA form, the CDR3 reads TGTGCCAGCCCAAGGACACTAAGCTATGGCTACACCTTC. Its protein product is CASPRTLSYGYTF.

V usage is TRBV7-9 and J usage is TRBJ1-1; weak D call: TRBD1 (6 bases). The V and J ends lost 1 base and 4 bases respectively, with 10 bases between them. Germline V gene data show CDR1 as SEHNR and CDR2 as FQNEAQ (reference sequence). The CDR3 covers 14 residues. CDR3 coding DNA: TGTGCCAGCAGCTTAGTACAGGGCCTCACTGAAGCTTTCTTT. Protein product: CASSLVQGLTEAFF.

The rearrangement uses TRBV20-1 and TRBJ2-5; a possible D gene is TRBD2 (6 bases). Germline loops: CDR1 DFQATT, CDR2 SNEGSKA (reference sequence). This CDR3 has 16 amino acids. With 3 bases removed from V and 4 bases from J, the gap between germline ends came to 21 bases. DNA of the CDR3: TGCAGTGCTAGTGGGGGAGGCGTTGAGTTCAGAGAGACCCAGTACTTC. Translating gives CSASGGGVEFRETQYF.

This clone was counted a single time. The V gene is TRBV6-2 or TRBV6-3, the J gene TRBJ1-5; D is unresolved. Trimming pared 3 bases from V and 3 bases from J, leaving 9 bases between. This CDR3 region has 14 residues. From germline, CDR1 is MNHEY and CDR2 SVGEGT. DNA of the CDR3: TGTGCCAGCAGTTATGCCCCACACAATCAGCCCCAGCATTTT. Its translation: CASSYAPHNQPQHF.

V and J are TRBV19 and TRBJ2-3; weak D call: TRBD1 (5 bases). CDR1 LNHDA and CDR2 SQIVND come from the germline V gene (reference sequence). Trimming removed 4 bases from V and 0 bases from J, with 8 bases in between. The CDR3 has 14 amino acids. The DNA for the CDR3 is TGTGCCAGTAGTAACGGACAAAGCACAGATACGCAGTATTTT. Translated: CASSNGQSTDTQYF.

This clone was detected once. The chain couples TRBV2 to TRBJ1-4; D is unresolved. Germline CDR1 SNHLY, CDR2 FYNNEI. Trimming shortened V by 6 bases and J by 0 bases, and 8 bases separated the two germline ends. This CDR3 is 14 amino acids long. The CDR3 spells CASRSTTTNEKLFF. The CDR3 DNA sequence: TGTGCCAGCAGGTCAACAACAACTAATGAAAAACTGTTTTTT.

The CDR3 protein is CASSLGGSLTEAFF. CDR3 in DNA: TGTGCCAGCAGCTTAGGAGGGAGTCTTACTGAAGCTTTCTTT. The rearrangement uses TRBV7-9 and TRBJ1-1; no definite D call. The CDR3 spans 14 residues. Trimming left V 1 base short and J 5 bases short, with 11 bases between. Germline values: CDR1 SEHNR, CDR2 FQNEAQ (reference sequence). The variable domain in full, with the rest retrieved from reference TRBV7-9 and TRBJ1-1, is DTGVSQNPRHKITKRGQNVTFRCDPISEHNRLYWYRQTLGQGPEFLTYFQNEAQLEKSRLLSDRFSAERPKGSFSTLEIQRTEQGDSAMYLCASSLGGSLTEAFFGQGTRLTVV.

J is TRBJ2-3 and V is TRBV10-3; 9 positions match TRBD1. V shed 5 bases and J 2 bases; nucleotides not matched to a gene: 14. Germline assignment: CDR1 ENHRY and CDR2 SYGVKD. The CDR3 has 18 residues. The CDR3 is CAISQYPGQGSFTDTQYF. The CDR3 DNA reads TGTGCCATCAGTCAATATCCGGGACAGGGATCTTTCACAGATACGCAGTATTTT.

The CDR3 loop reads CASSRGTTDTQYF. The CDR3 DNA reads as TGTGCCAGCAGCAGGGGGACTACAGATACGCAGTATTTT. The chain links TRBV21-1 to TRBJ2-3; no check of the table's D call, TRBD2, against the DNA was made. TRBV21-1 is reported as a pseudogene. CDR3 length equals 13 residues.

The chain recombines TRBV7-9 with TRBJ2-1; D perhaps matches TRBD1 (7 bases). The CDR3 covers 18 residues. The V end was cut by 4 bases, the J end by 3 bases, with 22 bases between. Germline CDR1 and CDR2: SEHNR and FQNEAQ (reference sequence). The CDR3 DNA sequence: TGTGCCAGCAGCTCGACGGACATCCCAGGGGGGCTCTACAATGAGCAGTTCTTC. It codes for CASSSTDIPGGLYNEQFF.

This chain uses TRBV4-1 with TRBJ2-7; 7 bases are shared with TRBD2. The CDR3 is 15 residues long. Germline V gene data show CDR1 as MGHRA and CDR2 as YSYEKL. Trimming cost V 3 bases and J 0 bases; bases outside gene matches: 5. DNA of the CDR3: TGCGCCAGCAGCCATCGGGGGGTCGGCTCCTACGAGCAGTACTTC. As protein: CASSHRGVGSYEQYF.

The V and J genes are TRBV6-2 or TRBV6-3 and TRBJ2-3; 8 nucleotides line up with TRBD2. The CDR3 contains 16 residues. From germline, CDR1 is MNHEY and CDR2 SVGEGT. The trim removed 5 bases at V and 2 bases at J, leaving 9 bases unmatched. The CDR3 loop is CASSNPSGGNTDTQYF. CDR3 DNA: TGTGCCAGCAGTAACCCCAGCGGGGGTAACACAGATACGCAGTATTTT.

This chain links TRBV7-9 with TRBJ2-5; the match to TRBD1 covers 10 bases. The CDR3 has 15 amino acids. The junction had 1 base not matched to a gene; V was cut back by 3 bases and J by 0 bases. CDR1 and CDR2 (germline): SEHNR, FQNEAQ (reference sequence). In nucleotides, the CDR3 is TGTGCCAGCAGCTTGGGACAGGGGTACCAAGAGACCCAGTACTTC. Translating it yields CASSLGQGYQETQYF.

DNA of the CDR3: TGTGCCAGTAGTACCTCGGACAGGGAGCCCCAGCATTTT. It yields the protein CASSTSDREPQHF. V and J are TRBV19 and TRBJ1-5; TRBD1 matches 8 bases. CDR1 and CDR2 (germline): LNHDA, SQIVND (reference sequence). The J segment lost 8 bases and the V segment lost 4 bases, leaving 4 bases of the junction unmatched. This CDR3 is built from 13 residues.

The chain uses TRBV11-3 and TRBJ2-1, with D possibly matching TRBD2 (6 bases). CDR3 length equals 17 residues. CDR1 and CDR2 (germline): SGHNT, YENEEA. V lost 0 bases and J lost 9, with 21 bases in between. The DNA for the CDR3 is TGTGCCAGCAGCTTAGAAAGGGAGAGCGGGTTTCGGGGTGAGCAGTTCTTC. It yields the protein CASSLERESGFRGEQFF. Combining the CDR3 with reference TRBV11-3 and TRBJ2-1 gives the whole variable domain EAGVVQSPRYKIIEKKQPVAFWCNPISGHNTLYWYLQNLGQGPELLIRYENEEAVDDSQLPKDRFSAERLKGVDSTLKIQPAELGDSAVYLCASSLERESGFRGEQFFGPGTRLTVL.

The rearrangement uses TRBV27 and TRBJ2-3; 12 nucleotides align to TRBD2. This CDR3 is 17 amino acids long. Germline-derived CDR1 and CDR2 are MNHEY and SMNVEV (reference sequence). After removal of 1 base from V and 3 bases from J, the junction contained 5 bases not matched to a gene. The CDR3 DNA is TGTGCCAGCAGTTTATGGGCTAGCGGGAGGGGTACAGATACGCAGTATTTT. This translates into CASSLWASGRGTDTQYF.

The rearrangement uses TRBV7-9 and TRBJ2-3; 8 bases are shared with TRBD2. Germline V gene data show CDR1 as SEHNR and CDR2 as FQNEAQ (reference sequence). The junction had 11 bases not matched to a gene; V was cut back by 6 bases and J by 3 bases. CDR3 length: 16 amino acids. The chain's CDR3 is CASSFLGTRWTDTQYF. Written as DNA, the CDR3 is TGTGCCAGCAGTTTCCTCGGGACTAGGTGGACAGATACGCAGTATTTT.

The chain combines TRBV19 with TRBJ1-1, with 9 bases lining up with TRBD1. J gave up 0 bases and V 6 bases, and 8 bases lay outside the gene matches. This CDR3 spans 16 amino acids. CDR1 is LNHDA and CDR2 is SQIVND in the germline V gene (reference sequence). The DNA for the CDR3 is TGTGCCAGTAGGCCCGGGACAGGGCTCCTGAACACTGAAGCTTTCTTT. It codes for CASRPGTGLLNTEAFF.

The chain recombines TRBV6-4 with TRBJ2-5; D gene uncertain. Germline V CDR1 and CDR2: MRHNA, SNTAGT. Trimming pared 6 bases from V and 1 base from J, leaving 9 bases between. The CDR3 consists of 13 residues. The DNA of the CDR3 is TGTGCCAGCAGCCGGTACGCCCAAGAGACCCAGTACTTC. It codes for CASSRYAQETQYF.

The chain joins TRBV9 to TRBJ2-5; maybe TRBD1 (5 bases). In germline, CDR1 is SGDLS, CDR2 YYNGEE. V lost 4 bases and J 2 bases, leaving 12 bases between the germline ends. The CDR3 totals 14 residues. Written as DNA, the CDR3 is TGTGCCAGCAGCCGAGACAGAGCACAAGAGACCCAGTACTTC. Translation gives CASSRDRAQETQYF.